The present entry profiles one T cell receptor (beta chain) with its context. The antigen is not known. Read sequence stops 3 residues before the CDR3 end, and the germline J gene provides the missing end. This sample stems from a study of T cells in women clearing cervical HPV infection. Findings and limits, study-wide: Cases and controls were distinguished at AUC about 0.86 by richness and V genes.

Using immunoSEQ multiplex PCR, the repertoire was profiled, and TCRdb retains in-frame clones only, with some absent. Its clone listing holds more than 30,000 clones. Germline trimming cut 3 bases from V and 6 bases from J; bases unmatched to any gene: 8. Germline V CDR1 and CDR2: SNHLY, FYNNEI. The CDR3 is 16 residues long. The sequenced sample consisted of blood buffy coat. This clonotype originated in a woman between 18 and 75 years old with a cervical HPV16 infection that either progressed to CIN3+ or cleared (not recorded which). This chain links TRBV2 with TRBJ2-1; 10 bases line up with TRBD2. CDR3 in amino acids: CASSELFTSGTNEQFF. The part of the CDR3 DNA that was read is TGTGCCAGCAGTGAGCTTTTCACTAGCGGGACCAATGAG. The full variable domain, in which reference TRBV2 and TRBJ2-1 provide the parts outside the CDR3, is EPEVTQTPSHQVTQMGQEVILRCVPISNHLYFYWYRQILGQKVEFLVSFYNNEISEKSEIFDDQFSVERPDGSNFTLKIRSTKLEDSAMYFCASSELFTSGTNEQFFGPGTRLTVL.